These T cell receptor beta chains were read from a single sample in a study of CD8+ T cells in alopecia areata. Sequencing used immunoSEQ multiplex PCR; TCRdb keeps in-frame clones, though not all of them. The sample consists of 250,000 to 350,000 clones, about 62% of them appearing once. Here the sequenced sample was CD4+ T cells sorted from blood, taken between weeks 51 and 54, from a patient treated with tofacitinib. The receptors come from a human donor with alopecia areata. Both conserved end residues are part of each CDR3. The order of the fields is V gene, J gene, D gene, clone size, CDR3 protein, CDR3 DNA. The D gene is left open where the match is weak. Clone size is shown for a subset of rows, as once, few, many or a class of expanded clone.

TRBV2	TRBJ2-5	NA	NA	CASLLETQYF	TGTGCCAGCCTCCTGGAGACCCAGTACTTC
TRBV6-5	TRBJ1-2	NA	NA	CASSYGGGYTF	TGTGCCAGCAGTTACGGGGGCGGCTACACCTTC
TRBV29-1	TRBJ1-1	NA	few	CSVVSPMNTEAFF	TGCAGCGTTGTATCTCCCATGAACACTGAAGCTTTCTTT
TRBV30	TRBJ2-7	NA	few	CAWGPKGAYEQYF	TGTGCCTGGGGACCTAAAGGAGCCTACGAGCAGTACTTC
TRBV4-1	TRBJ1-2	TRBD1	NA	CASSQIIRDRVYTF	TGCGCCAGCAGCCAGATCATCCGGGACAGAGTCTACACCTTC
TRBV15	TRBJ2-7	TRBD2	once	CATSRAGGPYEQYF	TGTGCCACCAGCAGAGCGGGGGGACCTTACGAGCAGTACTTC
TRBV2	TRBJ1-1	NA	NA	CASSEAGGETEAFF	TGTGCCAGCAGTGAAGCGGGGGGAGAGACTGAAGCTTTCTTT
TRBV10-2	TRBJ2-7	NA	NA	CASSDTYEQYF	TGCGCCAGCAGTGACACCTACGAGCAGTACTTC
TRBV30	TRBJ1-6	TRBD1	NA	CAWGDRADSPLHF	TGTGCCTGGGGAGACAGGGCGGATTCACCCCTCCACTTT
TRBV30	TRBJ1-2	TRBD1	NA	CAWSTGQGGYGYTF	TGTGCCTGGAGTACAGGACAGGGTGGCTATGGCTACACCTTC
TRBV5-4	TRBJ1-6	NA	NA	CASSLAGLWSSPLHF	TGTGCCAGCAGCCTGGCGGGGCTCTGGAGTTCACCCCTCCACTTT
TRBV29-1	TRBJ2-7	NA	NA	CSVVGLTGYYEQYF	TGCAGCGTTGTAGGTCTGACAGGCTACTACGAGCAGTACTTC
TRBV4-2	TRBJ2-5	NA	NA	CASSQDLPQEDQETQYF	TGTGCCAGCAGCCAAGATCTCCCACAGGAGGACCAAGAGACCCAGTACTTC
TRBV7-3	TRBJ1-1	NA	NA	CASSLLGGRMNTEAFF	TGTGCCAGCAGCTTACTTGGGGGACGGATGAACACTGAAGCTTTCTTT
TRBV15	TRBJ1-1	NA	NA	CATSSALGTEAFF	TGTGCCACCAGCAGCGCCCTGGGCACTGAAGCTTTCTTT
TRBV5-1	TRBJ2-7	NA	NA	CASSLDIPRGTYEQYF	TGCGCCAGCAGCTTGGATATTCCCCGAGGGACCTACGAGCAGTACTTC
TRBV30	TRBJ2-2	NA	NA	CAWSPAGTAITGELFF	TGTGCCTGGAGCCCCGCTGGGACCGCGATCACCGGGGAGCTGTTTTTT
TRBV4-3	TRBJ1-1	TRBD1	few	CASSHETGTDTEAFF	TGCGCCAGCAGCCACGAAACCGGGACAGACACTGAAGCTTTCTTT
TRBV29-1	TRBJ2-3	TRBD2	few	CSAQASGGVTDTQYF	TGCAGCGCCCAAGCTAGCGGGGGGGTGACAGATACGCAGTATTTT
TRBV7-9	TRBJ1-2	TRBD1	NA	CASSPWTGLTDGYTF	TGTGCCAGCAGCCCCTGGACAGGGCTTACGGATGGCTACACCTTC
TRBV7-9	TRBJ1-4	NA	NA	CASSSGSRRELFF	TGTGCCAGCAGCTCTGGATCCCGGCGGGAACTGTTTTTT
TRBV25-1	TRBJ1-6	NA	few	CASSDLRNSPLHF	TGTGCCAGCAGTGACCTAAGGAATTCACCCCTCCACTTT
TRBV23-1	TRBJ2-5	TRBD2	few	CASSRVLAGKETQYF	TGCGCCAGCAGTCGAGTACTAGCGGGGAAAGAGACCCAGTACTTC
TRBV5-8	TRBJ2-3	TRBD1	NA	CASSRQGHTTDTQYF	TGTGCCAGCAGCCGACAGGGGCATACCACAGATACGCAGTATTTT
TRBV11-1	TRBJ2-1	TRBD2	NA	CASSSRTSGVYNEQFF	TGTGCCAGCAGCTCCAGGACTAGCGGGGTTTACAATGAGCAGTTCTTC
TRBV23-1	TRBJ2-7	NA	NA	CASSQSPISSYEQYF	TGCGCCAGCAGTCAATCCCCCATTAGCTCCTACGAGCAGTACTTC
TRBV25-1	TRBJ1-5	NA	few	CASSEGGFGDQPQHF	TGTGCCAGCAGTGAGGGGGGATTCGGCGATCAGCCCCAGCATTTT
TRBV29-1	TRBJ2-5	NA	NA	CSVGAVGQETQYF	TGCAGCGTGGGGGCAGTGGGCCAAGAGACCCAGTACTTC
TRBV7-6	TRBJ2-3	NA	NA	CASSLATTPDTQYF	TGTGCCAGCAGCTTAGCAACTACACCAGATACGCAGTATTTT
TRBV29-1	TRBJ2-1	TRBD2	few	CSVRSGGLEQFF	TGCAGCGTTCGCTCGGGAGGTTTGGAGCAGTTCTTC
TRBV19	TRBJ1-4	TRBD1	NA	CASSITGTGGEKLFF	TGTGCCAGTAGCATTACCGGGACAGGGGGCGAAAAACTGTTTTTT
TRBV25-1	TRBJ1-6	NA	once	CASSAGGYNSPLHF	TGTGCCAGCAGTGCTGGGGGCTATAATTCACCCCTCCACTTT
TRBV30	TRBJ1-4	TRBD1	few	CAWRTGGADNEKLFF	TGTGCCTGGAGGACAGGGGGCGCGGATAATGAAAAACTGTTTTTT
TRBV9	TRBJ1-2	NA	NA	CASSPRVAYGYTF	TGTGCCAGCAGCCCTCGGGTGGCGTATGGCTACACCTTC
TRBV25-1	TRBJ2-1	TRBD1	NA	CASSGDRGPNEQFF	TGTGCCAGCAGTGGAGACAGGGGCCCCAATGAGCAGTTCTTC
TRBV13	TRBJ1-1	TRBD1	few	CASSEGTGAFF	TGTGCCAGCAGCGAGGGGACAGGAGCTTTCTTT
TRBV7-6	TRBJ2-7	NA	NA	CASSLAQGQYEQYF	TGTGCCAGCAGCTTAGCACAGGGCCAATACGAGCAGTACTTC
TRBV7-9	TRBJ2-1	NA	NA	CASSGGYSYNEQFF	TGTGCCAGCAGCGGTGGTTATTCCTACAATGAGCAGTTCTTC
TRBV6-5	TRBJ1-4	NA	NA	CASSGSWSHNEKLFF	TGTGCCAGCAGTGGCTCCTGGAGCCATAATGAAAAACTGTTTTTT
TRBV30	TRBJ2-1	TRBD2	NA	CAWSSGGARNEQFF	TGTGCCTGGAGTAGCGGGGGGGCGAGGAATGAGCAGTTCTTC
TRBV19	TRBJ1-6	TRBD1	NA	CASMMGDRFGSPLHF	TGTGCCAGTATGATGGGGGACAGATTTGGATCACCCCTCCACTTT
TRBV25-1	TRBJ2-2	NA	NA	CASSRPTGELFF	TGTGCCAGCTCCCGACCAACCGGGGAGCTGTTTTTT
TRBV9	TRBJ2-6	NA	NA	CASSPMGDGANVLTF	TGTGCCAGCAGCCCAATGGGGGACGGGGCCAACGTCCTGACTTTC
TRBV7-2	TRBJ2-3	NA	medium-sized	CASVPRGSTDTQYF	TGTGCCAGCGTTCCACGGGGTTCCACAGATACGCAGTATTTT
TRBV5-4	TRBJ2-7	NA	few	CASSLPDGDGQYF	TGTGCCAGCAGCCTTCCTGACGGGGATGGGCAGTACTTC
TRBV29-1	TRBJ2-3	TRBD2	NA	CSVGLAVPPDTQYF	TGCAGCGTCGGACTAGCGGTTCCCCCAGATACGCAGTATTTT
TRBV25-1	TRBJ1-2	NA	NA	CASSPFGSSYGYTF	TGTGCCAGCAGTCCCTTTGGGAGTAGTTATGGCTACACCTTC
TRBV2	TRBJ1-4	NA	NA	CASSLLGAGTNEKLFF	TGTGCCAGCAGCCTGCTCGGGGCGGGTACTAATGAAAAACTGTTTTTT
TRBV18	TRBJ1-1	NA	few	CASSPSRGGTEAFF	TGTGCCAGCTCACCCAGTCGGGGCGGCACTGAAGCTTTCTTT
TRBV5-1	TRBJ1-1	NA	few	CASSLDGLNTEAFF	TGCGCCAGCAGCTTGGACGGTCTGAACACTGAAGCTTTCTTT
TRBV2	TRBJ1-5	NA	few	CASRGFGVNQPQHF	TGTGCCAGCCGGGGGTTCGGAGTCAATCAGCCCCAGCATTTT
TRBV14	TRBJ1-1	NA	few	CASSQVWGTEAFF	TGTGCCAGCAGCCAAGTTTGGGGGACTGAAGCTTTCTTT
TRBV6-5	TRBJ1-1	NA	NA	CASSASLNTEAFF	TGTGCCAGCAGTGCCAGCTTGAACACTGAAGCTTTCTTT
TRBV30	TRBJ1-5	NA	few	CAWSRGRTARGNQPQHF	TGTGCCTGGAGTCGCGGGCGGACAGCCAGGGGCAATCAGCCCCAGCATTTT
TRBV5-1	TRBJ2-5	NA	few	CASSPDRPQQETQYF	TGCGCCAGCAGCCCCGACAGGCCCCAACAAGAGACCCAGTACTTC
TRBV4-1	TRBJ2-7	TRBD2	once	CASSPGGVTYEQYF	TGCGCCAGCAGCCCGGGAGGGGTCACCTACGAGCAGTACTTC
TRBV30	TRBJ1-2	NA	once	CAWSVQSGGAYGYTF	TGTGCCTGGAGTGTACAATCCGGGGGCGCCTATGGCTACACCTTC
TRBV15	TRBJ2-2	TRBD2	few	CATSGIAGGYTGELFF	TGTGCCACCAGCGGGATAGCGGGGGGCTACACCGGGGAGCTGTTTTTT
TRBV5-1	TRBJ2-5	NA	NA	CASSLQGFQETQYF	TGCGCCAGCAGCCTGCAGGGCTTCCAAGAGACCCAGTACTTC
TRBV5-1	TRBJ1-1	NA	NA	CASSLIQGEAFF	TGCGCCAGCAGCTTAATACAGGGAGAAGCTTTCTTT